This T cell receptor beta chain derives from a study of blood T cell repertoires in COVID-19. Study-wide context: The United States, Italy and Spain provided the acute and convalescent COVID-19 samples. Nucleic acid was either cDNA or gDNA, and it came from T cells, B-cell-depleted T cells, or PBMCs.

This clone was counted ten times or more. The CDR3 is 14 residues long. The V gene's germline CDR1 is MNHNY and CDR2 SVGAGI (reference sequence). With 2 bases removed from V and 0 bases from J, the gap between germline ends came to 6 bases. Profiling relied on immunoSEQ multiplex PCR, and the TCRdb table lists in-frame clones only, not all of them. The table shows some 120,000 clones, with 85% to 90% occurring only once. The sequenced material came from peripheral blood. The source is a man aged 65 to 85 with active or convalescent COVID-19. The chain uses TRBV6-6 and TRBJ2-3; D is ambiguous. The CDR3 loop reads CASSYTTSTDTQYF. DNA for the CDR3: TGTGCCAGCAGTTACACTACTAGCACAGATACGCAGTATTTT.